Included here is one T cell receptor (beta chain) sequence, with context. This specimen comes from a study of blood T cell repertoires in COVID-19. Study at large: Nucleic acid was either cDNA or gDNA, and it came from T cells, B-cell-depleted T cells, or PBMCs.

Profiling relied on immunoSEQ multiplex PCR, and the TCRdb table lists in-frame clones only, not all of them. The repertoire includes 120,000 to 150,000 clones, around 83% of them detected once, and around 1.5% sits in the top ten. The TCR sequence derives from a human donor in a cohort sampled during active COVID-19. Sequenced: peripheral blood.

CDR3 nucleotide sequence: TGCGCCAGCAGCTTGGACCCAGGGGGGACTGAAGCTTTCTTT. As protein: CASSLDPGGTEAFF. The rearrangement links TRBV5-1 to TRBJ1-1; 7 bases match TRBD1. V shed 0 bases and J 5 bases; nucleotides not matched to a gene: 4. Germline V gene data show CDR1 as SGHRS and CDR2 as YFSETQ. The CDR3 has 14 amino acids.